This note documents a single T cell receptor beta chain sequence. This clone was seen a single time. It has no known antigen specificity. No clone much larger than this one lies a single base away; base qualities are absent. TCR CDR3 regions were amplified from genomic DNA by multiplex PCR using the deep immunoSEQ assay. Genomic DNA extracted from each cell subset was distributed evenly over all wells of several immunoSEQ 96-well plates, and each plate served as one replicate. Each replicate PCR for sorted subsets received around 200 ng genomic DNA, equal to 30,000 or so T cell genomes. Purified libraries were measured with a Qubit 3.0 fluorometer, size-checked on a Bioanalyzer 2100, and measured again with the KAPA Library Quantification kit. Each immunoSEQ 96-well plate was sequenced on its own single-read 150-cycle Illumina NextSeq 550 flow cell. In the paper's pipeline: Because the immunoSEQ output included only junctional sequences and no quality scores, the filtering could not be the same as the filtering used for full-length reads. Sequences were annotated with PyIR, a Python wrapper for IgBLAST v1.9, using IMGT germline references to assign V/J genes and CDR3. Any read was removed if the V/J assignment was weak (E-value above 1e-6), the CDR3 was missing, or the read contained stop codons, out-of-frame junctions, or ambiguous translated residues. V3J clonotypes were defined as sequences sharing the same inferred V gene, J gene, and CDR3 amino acid sequence. Percentage overlap between repertoires was computed as shared unique clonotypes divided by the size of the smaller repertoire. Richness of each repertoire was evaluated using RTK rarefaction, the Chao1 estimator, and Recon v2.1 estimates of unobserved clonotypes. For all TCRbeta clonotypes obtained by the gDNA method from several donors, generation probabilities were computed with OLGA. TCRdb took this table from immuneACCESS and kept in-frame rearrangements with V and J called. Such tables lack part of the clones; where checked against another copy, unresolved V genes explain under half of the gap, and the rest is unexplained. The D gene and trimming were derived from the DNA, and the V and J assignments and clone size from that table. The sample includes 2 million to 3 million clones, with roughly 93% observed a single time. Approximately 0.35% of the sample goes to the ten largest clones.

The sample is drawn from a study of shared clonotypes between healthy human individuals (dated by TCRdb to the early 2020s). In terms of the full investigation: The cohort included three men and a couple of women between 18 and 49 years of age. Per donor, three plates each were used for CD4 naive and CD4 memory, two for CD8 naive, and one for CD8 memory. To estimate repertoire size and how much clonotypes are shared between individuals, the study performed deep sequencing of blood TCR repertoires from 4 to 6 healthy adults. Libraries were prepared and TCR repertoires were sequenced by different laboratories using diverse techniques, in order to increase sequencing depth and limit assay-specific biases. Between about 0.8 and 9 billion PBMCs per donor were obtained by leukapheresis. Overall results and qualifications from the work: Based on pairwise subsampling, the degree of clonotype sharing among donors was expected to be affected by sequencing depth. Across a handful of donors, roughly 5.1% of naive CD4, approximately 3.6% of naive CD8, about 2.3% of memory CD4, and roughly 0.41% of memory CD8 clonotypes were shared. Higher generation probabilities were observed for clonotypes shared by all four sorted-subset donors than for non-shared clonotypes. Sampling was restricted to blood, and TCR repertoires in tissue are likely to differ from TCR repertoires in blood. Rarefaction of sorted-subset datasets indicated incomplete sequencing despite the large sequencing depth. The small number of donors limited the genetic and exposure-history diversity represented. Naive subsets generally had larger estimated clonotype richness than memory subsets did.

The CDR3 covers 16 residues, taking in both the cysteine and the phenylalanine. Of all the DNA, just the CDR3 is kept, 48 bases in frame from base 1. After removal of 3 bases from V and 3 bases from J, the junction retains 9 bases not matched to a gene. The germline V gene encodes CDR1 MNHEY and CDR2 SVGAGI. The donors were healthy, HIV-negative adults who had no recently reported acute infections or vaccinations. Every donor was a Caucasian adult living in Nashville, Tennessee, USA. CD4+ T cells were enriched by magnetic negative selection; naive cells were then positively selected on CD45RA, and the negative fraction formed the memory subset. Blood was collected by leukapheresis, and PBMCs were isolated by Ficoll-Histopaque density gradient centrifugation and then cryopreserved in liquid nitrogen vapor phase. Purity and quantity of every magnetically sorted T cell population were checked by analytical flow cytometry. Genomic DNA was isolated from every sorted fraction and measured by UV absorbance on a Nanodrop 2000c.

This receptor chain uses TRBV6-5 and TRBJ2-7, and TRBD1 matches 9 of the central bases. Sequenced sample: naive CD4+ T cells from PBMCs. This specimen's cell subset or site label, interpreted: CD45RA+ positively selected. The TCR comes from a man aged 18-30 years in good health. Some clones in this sample may be carry-over from other donors' samples. The CDR3: CASSYRPGTGFYEQYF. The DNA sequence is TGTGCCAGCAGTTATCGACCGGGGACAGGGTTCTACGAGCAGTACTTC.